This TCR beta chain derives from a study of T cells expressing NK-cell markers. The CDR3 runs 13 residues. Germline loops: CDR1 SSHAT, CDR2 FNYEAQ (reference sequence). TCRdb reprocessed the 5' RACE reads; each CDR3 protein has one entry and no DNA is given. This repertoire comprises about 260,000 distinct CDR3 sequences; its ten largest clones make up 4.2%. Source material: blood T cells: a sorted CD56 or NKG2C T cell subset, CD4+ or CD8+ T cells, or bulk PBMC T cells (not recorded which). The rearrangement joins TRBV7-7 to TRBJ2-3; there is no DNA to check the TCRdb D call of TRBD1. The sequence came from a woman between 18 and 70 years old in good health. Here the CDR3 reads CASSLDRANTQYF.